This is a list of T cell receptor beta chains from one sample in a study of T cells in localized non-small cell lung cancer. The method was immunoSEQ multiplex PCR; TCRdb's version includes in-frame clones alone and lacks a portion of them. This sample carries 45,000 to 60,000 clones, about four fifths of them seen once, and the ten largest clones take around 20%. Sample: peripheral blood, taken before any cancer treatment. The receptors shown here come from a female donor older than 55 with stage II squamous cell lung carcinoma. CDR3s include the opening cysteine and the closing phenylalanine or tryptophan. D genes are given only for firm matches. A row's size may be missing; if present it is once, few, many or a size class.

v_call,clone_size,d_call,j_call,cdr3_aa,cdr3_nt
TRBV7-6,NA,NA,TRBJ1-1,CASSLEPGTEAFF,TGTGCCAGCAGCTTAGAGCCCGGGACTGAAGCTTTCTTT
TRBV7-2,once,NA,TRBJ2-4,CASSPPGSQNIQYF,TGTGCCAGCAGCCCCCCGGGGTCCCAAAACATTCAGTACTTC
TRBV11-3,NA,NA,TRBJ1-1,CASSLGKNTEAFF,TGTGCCAGCAGCTTAGGGAAGAACACTGAAGCTTTCTTT
TRBV9,NA,NA,TRBJ1-2,CASSSFRGSYGYTF,TGTGCCAGCAGCTCATTCAGGGGTAGCTATGGCTACACCTTC
TRBV2,NA,NA,TRBJ2-2,CASSVGVTGELFF,TGTGCCAGCAGTGTGGGGGTTACCGGGGAGCTGTTTTTT
TRBV7-8,few,TRBD1,TRBJ1-5,CASSPRTGGGNQPQHF,TGTGCCAGCAGCCCGAGGACAGGGGGCGGCAATCAGCCCCAGCATTTT
TRBV9,NA,NA,TRBJ1-1,CASSVGQVNTEAFF,TGTGCCAGCAGCGTGGGACAAGTGAACACTGAAGCTTTCTTT
TRBV6-6,NA,TRBD2,TRBJ2-7,CASSYAGTSGSYEQYF,TGTGCCAGCAGTTACGCCGGGACTAGCGGCTCCTACGAGCAGTACTTC
TRBV6-5,NA,TRBD1,TRBJ2-7,CASSEDRVRNEQYF,TGTGCCAGCAGCGAAGACAGGGTAAGAAACGAGCAGTACTTC
TRBV6-5,NA,TRBD1,TRBJ2-1,CASTSRTGDNEQFF,TGTGCCAGCACTTCACGGACAGGCGACAATGAGCAGTTCTTC
TRBV6-5,NA,TRBD1,TRBJ1-1,CASSYSRGRAEAFF,TGTGCCAGCAGTTACTCCAGGGGGCGGGCTGAAGCTTTCTTT
TRBV7-2,NA,TRBD1,TRBJ1-1,CASSLWGQVGMNTEAFF,TGTGCCAGCAGCTTATGGGGACAGGTTGGCATGAACACTGAAGCTTTCTTT
TRBV4-2,NA,NA,TRBJ1-3,CASSQDLRGSGNTIYF,TGTGCCAGCAGCCAAGATCTAAGGGGCTCTGGAAACACCATATATTTT
TRBV9,NA,NA,TRBJ2-2,CASAGTPTGELFF,TGTGCCAGCGCCGGGACACCTACCGGGGAGCTGTTTTTT
TRBV5-4,NA,NA,TRBJ2-7,CASSLGAITGITREQYF,TGTGCCAGCAGCTTGGGGGCCATTACAGGGATTACGAGGGAGCAGTACTTC
TRBV6-5,NA,NA,TRBJ1-4,CASSYSTGGGEKLFF,TGTGCCAGCAGTTACTCGACGGGGGGTGGGGAAAAACTGTTTTTT
TRBV5-8,NA,TRBD2,TRBJ2-3,CASSPGERGSTDTQYF,TGTGCCAGCAGCCCGGGGGAGCGGGGGAGCACAGATACGCAGTATTTT
TRBV4-3,NA,TRBD1,TRBJ1-4,CASSQDGGQGNEKLFF,TGCGCCAGCAGCCAAGATGGCGGACAGGGAAATGAAAAACTGTTTTTT
TRBV7-2,NA,NA,TRBJ1-1,CASRVTGRTEAFF,TGTGCCAGCAGGGTTACAGGGAGGACTGAAGCTTTCTTT
TRBV5-4,few,NA,TRBJ1-1,CASSLGGSGTEAFF,TGTGCCAGCAGCTTGGGGGGTAGTGGCACTGAAGCTTTCTTT
TRBV27,NA,TRBD1,TRBJ1-1,CASSPYRGPYTEAFF,TGTGCCAGCAGTCCCTACAGGGGTCCCTACACTGAAGCTTTCTTT
TRBV2,many,NA,TRBJ2-7,CASTPTAGSYEQYF,TGTGCCAGCACCCCGACGGCAGGGTCCTACGAGCAGTACTTC
TRBV5-1,NA,NA,TRBJ2-2,CASSLREANTGELFF,TGCGCCAGCAGCTTGCGGGAAGCGAACACCGGGGAGCTGTTTTTT
TRBV4-1,NA,TRBD2,TRBJ2-3,CASSQEAGGRRTDTQYF,TGCGCCAGCAGCCAAGAAGCGGGGGGGCGAAGGACAGATACGCAGTATTTT
TRBV5-1,NA,NA,TRBJ2-7,CASSLVVSPYEQYF,TGCGCCAGCAGCTTGGTAGTCAGCCCCTACGAGCAGTACTTC
TRBV18,NA,NA,TRBJ2-7,CASSPRQGLYEQYF,TGTGCCAGCTCACCACGGCAGGGCCTCTACGAGCAGTACTTC
TRBV19,NA,NA,TRBJ2-1,CASSSTYLNEQFF,TGTGCCAGTAGTAGCACTTATCTCAATGAGCAGTTCTTC
TRBV6-5,NA,TRBD1,TRBJ1-1,CASSYLGQGAEAFF,TGTGCCAGCAGTTACCTAGGACAGGGGGCTGAAGCTTTCTTT
TRBV6-1,NA,NA,TRBJ2-1,CASSETRQVNEQFF,TGTGCCAGCAGTGAAACCCGACAGGTGAATGAGCAGTTCTTC